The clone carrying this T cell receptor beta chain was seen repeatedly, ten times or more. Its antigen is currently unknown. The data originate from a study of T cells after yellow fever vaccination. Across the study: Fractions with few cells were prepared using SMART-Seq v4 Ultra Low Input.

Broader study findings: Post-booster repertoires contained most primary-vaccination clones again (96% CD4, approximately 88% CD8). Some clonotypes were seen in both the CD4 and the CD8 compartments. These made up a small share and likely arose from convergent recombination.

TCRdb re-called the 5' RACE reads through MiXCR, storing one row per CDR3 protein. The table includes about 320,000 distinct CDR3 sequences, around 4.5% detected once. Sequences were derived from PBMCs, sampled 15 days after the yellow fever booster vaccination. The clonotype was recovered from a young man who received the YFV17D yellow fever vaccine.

CDR3 protein: CASTTPRGQGPNYGYTF. In DNA form, the CDR3 reads TGTGCCAGCACCACACCTCGGGGACAGGGACCTAACTATGGCTACACCTTC. V usage is TRBV6-2 or TRBV6-3 and J usage is TRBJ1-2; 9 nucleotides match TRBD1. The trim removed 7 bases at V and 0 bases at J, leaving 12 bases unmatched. This CDR3 has 17 residues. Germline CDR1 reads MNHEY; CDR2 reads SVGEGT.